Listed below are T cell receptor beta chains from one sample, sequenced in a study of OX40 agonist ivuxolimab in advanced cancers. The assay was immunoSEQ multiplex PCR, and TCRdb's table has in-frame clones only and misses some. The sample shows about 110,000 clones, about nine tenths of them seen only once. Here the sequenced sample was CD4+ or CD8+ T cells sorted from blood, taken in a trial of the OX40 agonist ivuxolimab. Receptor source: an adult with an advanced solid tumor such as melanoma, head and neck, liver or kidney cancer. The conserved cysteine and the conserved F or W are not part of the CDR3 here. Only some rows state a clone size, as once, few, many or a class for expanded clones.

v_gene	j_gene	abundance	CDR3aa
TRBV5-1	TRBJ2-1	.	ASSLDRTKYNEQF
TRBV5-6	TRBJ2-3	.	ASRYRAGQGITDTQY
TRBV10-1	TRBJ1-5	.	ASRTGEGQPQH
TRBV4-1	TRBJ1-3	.	ASSQLMGNTIY
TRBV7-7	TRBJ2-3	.	ASSSSAADTQY
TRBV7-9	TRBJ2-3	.	ASSLGQGLEDTQY
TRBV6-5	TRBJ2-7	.	ASSYSGTGGGDEQY
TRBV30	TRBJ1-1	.	AWSPGQALAF
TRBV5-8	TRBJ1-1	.	ASSLGDIGTEAF
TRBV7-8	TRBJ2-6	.	ASSILQGLGANVLT
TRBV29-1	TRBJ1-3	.	SAGDSSGNTIY
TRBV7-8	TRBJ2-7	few	ASSLGRFSYEQY
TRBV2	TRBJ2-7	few	ASSRGGLSEQY
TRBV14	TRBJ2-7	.	ASSYYRGNGEQY
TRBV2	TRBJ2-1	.	ASSGSGPISYNEQF
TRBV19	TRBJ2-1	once	ASRHTSSYNEQF
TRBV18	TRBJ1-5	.	ASSPTQGVNQPQH
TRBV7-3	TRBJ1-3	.	ASSPNFHGSGNTIY
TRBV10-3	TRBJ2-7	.	AISDRLAGAYEQY
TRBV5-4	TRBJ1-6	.	ASSLPDSPLH
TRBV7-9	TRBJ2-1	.	ASSLLTSGSQF
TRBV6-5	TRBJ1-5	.	ASSYSVGQPQH
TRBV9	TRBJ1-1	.	ASSAQGFMNTEAF
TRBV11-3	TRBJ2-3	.	ASSLKGGTDTQY
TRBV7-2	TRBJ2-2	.	ASSFGTGELF